The clone carrying this T cell receptor (beta chain) occurred once. The antigen remains undetermined. Primers: 60 Vbeta forward and 13 Jbeta reverse. The table came from immunoSEQ multiplex PCR; TCRdb's copy has only in-frame clones and leaves some out. The sample consists of about 160,000 clones, approximately 80% of them appearing once. The sample is drawn from a study of cytomegalovirus exposure and HLA in healthy donors. Across the whole study: From HLA-typed donors, an early data release held 70 million to 100 million unique TCRs.

Unrecorded immune exposure was likely among donors, who were nominally healthy when sampled. Study conclusions and caveats: Rarity held for most TCR sequences, but there were some public TCRs that occurred in many donors. Three CMV-associated chains were confirmed in vitro to be specific for CMV antigens.

The sequencing sample was made of PBMCs. The receptor's source is a woman in her 50s in good health and CMV-seronegative.

The CDR3 DNA reads as TGTGCCAGTAAGAGAGCTGGGTGGCAGGGCAAGTACTTC. It codes for CASKRAGWQGKYF. The chain employs TRBV6-1 and TRBJ2-4, with a tentative D call TRBD1 (5 bases). V lost 9 bases, J lost 14 bases, and 23 bases lay in between. Germline V CDR1 and CDR2: MNHNS, SASEGT. This CDR3 has 13 residues.